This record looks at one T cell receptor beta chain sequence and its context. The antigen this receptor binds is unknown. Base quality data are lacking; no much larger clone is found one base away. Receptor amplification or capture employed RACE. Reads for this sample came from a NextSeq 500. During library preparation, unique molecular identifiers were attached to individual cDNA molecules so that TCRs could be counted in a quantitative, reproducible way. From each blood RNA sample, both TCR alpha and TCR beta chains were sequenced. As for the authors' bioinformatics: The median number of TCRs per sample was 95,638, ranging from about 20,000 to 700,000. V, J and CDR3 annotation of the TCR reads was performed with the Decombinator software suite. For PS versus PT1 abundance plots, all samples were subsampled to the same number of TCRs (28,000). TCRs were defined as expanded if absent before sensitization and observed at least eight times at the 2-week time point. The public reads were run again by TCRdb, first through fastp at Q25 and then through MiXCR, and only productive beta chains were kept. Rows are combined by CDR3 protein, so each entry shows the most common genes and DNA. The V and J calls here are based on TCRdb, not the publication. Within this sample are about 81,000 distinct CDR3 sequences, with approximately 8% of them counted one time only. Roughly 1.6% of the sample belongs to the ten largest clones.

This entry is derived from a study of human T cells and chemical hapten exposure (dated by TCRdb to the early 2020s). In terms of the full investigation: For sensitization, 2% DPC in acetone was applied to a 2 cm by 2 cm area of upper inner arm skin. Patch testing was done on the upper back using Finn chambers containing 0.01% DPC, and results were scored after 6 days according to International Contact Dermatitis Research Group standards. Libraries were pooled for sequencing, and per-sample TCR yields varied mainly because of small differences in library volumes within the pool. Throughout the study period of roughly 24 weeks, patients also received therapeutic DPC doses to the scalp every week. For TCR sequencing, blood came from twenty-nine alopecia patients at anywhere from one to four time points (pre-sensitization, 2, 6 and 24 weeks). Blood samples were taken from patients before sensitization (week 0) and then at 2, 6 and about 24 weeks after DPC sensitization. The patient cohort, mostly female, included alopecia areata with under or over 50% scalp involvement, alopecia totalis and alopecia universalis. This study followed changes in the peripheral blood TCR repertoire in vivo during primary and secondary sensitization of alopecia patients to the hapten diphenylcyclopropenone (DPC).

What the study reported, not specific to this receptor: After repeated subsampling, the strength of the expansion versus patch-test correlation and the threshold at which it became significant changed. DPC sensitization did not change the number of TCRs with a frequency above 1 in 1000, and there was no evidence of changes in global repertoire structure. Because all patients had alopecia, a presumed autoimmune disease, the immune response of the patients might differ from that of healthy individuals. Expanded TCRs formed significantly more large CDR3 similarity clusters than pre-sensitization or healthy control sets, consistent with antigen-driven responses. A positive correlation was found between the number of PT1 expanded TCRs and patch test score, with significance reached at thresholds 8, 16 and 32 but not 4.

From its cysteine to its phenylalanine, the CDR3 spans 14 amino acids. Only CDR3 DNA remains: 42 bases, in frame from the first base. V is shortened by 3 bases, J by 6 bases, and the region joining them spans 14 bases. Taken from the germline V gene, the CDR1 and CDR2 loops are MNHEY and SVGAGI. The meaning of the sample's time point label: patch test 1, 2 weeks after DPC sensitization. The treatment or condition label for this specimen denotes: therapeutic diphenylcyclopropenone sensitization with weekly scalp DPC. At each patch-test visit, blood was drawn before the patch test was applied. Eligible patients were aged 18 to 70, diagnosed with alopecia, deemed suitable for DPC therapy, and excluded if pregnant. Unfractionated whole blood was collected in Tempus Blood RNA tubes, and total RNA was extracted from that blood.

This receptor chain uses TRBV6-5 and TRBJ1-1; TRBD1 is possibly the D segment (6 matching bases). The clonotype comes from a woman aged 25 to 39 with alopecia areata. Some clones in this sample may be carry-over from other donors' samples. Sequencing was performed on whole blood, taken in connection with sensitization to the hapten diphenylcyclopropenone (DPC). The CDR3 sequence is CASSYLGQNSEAFF. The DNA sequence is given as TGTGCCAGCAGTTATCTCGGACAGAATTCTGAAGCTTTCTTT.